The 20 T cell receptor beta chains reported below all come from one sample, sequenced in a study of cytomegalovirus exposure and HLA in healthy donors. The PCR was carried out with 60 Vbeta primers and 13 Jbeta primers. Generated by immunoSEQ multiplex PCR, the TCRdb table keeps only in-frame clones and is missing some. Among 35,000 to 50,000 clones listed, over 60% were seen once. Specimen: PBMCs. Receptors were obtained from a middle-aged man in good health and CMV-seronegative.

The count of this clone is one. The V and J genes are TRBV4-1 and TRBJ2-7; possibly TRBD2 for D (5 bases). There are 15 residues in the CDR3. Trimming stripped 4 bases from V and 6 bases from J, with 19 bases between. From germline, CDR1 is MGHRA and CDR2 YSYEKL. The CDR3 coding sequence is TGCGCCAGCAGCCTAGCGACGGAGTCTCCTGGCGAGCAGTACTTC. It specifies CASSLATESPGEQYF.

The chain couples TRBV29-1 to TRBJ1-1; weak D call: TRBD1 (5 bases). Germline assignment: CDR1 SQVTM and CDR2 ANQGSEA. There are 13 residues in the CDR3. V was clipped by 7 bases and J by 4 bases, with 16 bases between them. CDR3 sequence reads: CSGERGAGTEAFF. Here the CDR3 DNA reads TGCAGCGGAGAGCGGGGCGCGGGCACTGAAGCTTTCTTT.

This chain connects TRBV19 to TRBJ2-7; 9 positions match TRBD1. The J segment lost 6 bases and the V segment lost 8 bases, leaving 11 bases of the junction unmatched. There are 14 residues in the CDR3. CDR1 and CDR2 (germline): LNHDA, SQIVND (reference sequence). Here the CDR3 reads CASGTGTGSFEQYF. The CDR3, as DNA: TGTGCCAGTGGAACCGGGACAGGGTCTTTCGAGCAGTACTTC.

The CDR3 protein is CASSQEAGNSYEQYF. CDR3 DNA: TGCGCCAGCAGCCAAGAGGCGGGGAACTCCTACGAGCAGTACTTC. The V call is TRBV4-3, the J call TRBJ2-7; D is possibly TRBD2 (6 bases). Germline CDR1 and CDR2: LGHNA and YSLEER. The CDR3 has 15 residues. The germline V and J ends were trimmed by 0 bases and 0 bases, with 9 bases remaining between them.

The chain couples TRBV5-1 to TRBJ1-3; D may be TRBD1 (6 bases). The CDR3 runs to 13 residues. V lost 5 bases, J lost 4 bases, and 10 bases lay in between. Germline CDR1 SGHRS, CDR2 YFSETQ. Here the CDR3 reads CASRSDRGNTIYF. The CDR3 coding sequence is TGCGCCAGCAGGTCGGACAGAGGAAACACCATATATTTT. The complete variable domain, with remaining parts taken from reference TRBV5-1 and TRBJ1-3, reads KAGVTQTPRYLIKTRGQQVTLSCSPISGHRSVSWYQQTPGQGLQFLFEYFSETQRNKGNFPGRFSGRQFSNSRSEMNVSTLELGDSALYLCASRSDRGNTIYFGEGSWLTVV.

This clone has more than one count but fewer than ten. The chain uses TRBV5-6 and TRBJ1-2, with 8 bases identical to TRBD1. This CDR3 spans 18 amino acids. Germline CDR1 and CDR2: SGHDT and YYEEEE. With 3 bases clipped from V and 4 bases from J, the junction kept 17 bases outside the gene matches. DNA of the CDR3: TGTGCCAGCAGCTACCACGGACAGGGTCTCCTCGATGGCTATGGCTACACCTTC. It yields the protein CASSYHGQGLLDGYGYTF. Variable domain in full (rest from reference TRBV5-6 and TRBJ1-2): DAGVTQSPTHLIKTRGQQVTLRCSPKSGHDTVSWYQQALGQGPQFIFQYYEEEERQRGNFPDRFSGHQFPNYSSELNVNALLLGDSALYLCASSYHGQGLLDGYGYTFGSGTRLTVV.

The rearrangement joins TRBV6-1 to TRBJ1-2; D is possibly TRBD1 (6 bases). Germline lookup yields CDR1 MNHNS and CDR2 SASEGT. V lost 6 bases, J lost 3 bases, and 11 bases lay in between. The CDR3 covers 13 residues. The CDR3 here is CASRGDTHYGYTF. The CDR3 DNA sequence: TGTGCCAGCAGGGGGGACACCCACTATGGCTACACCTTC.

The J gene is TRBJ2-3, the V gene TRBV9; possible D gene TRBD2, 6 bases. This CDR3 has 13 amino acids. CDR1 and CDR2 (germline): SGDLS, YYNGEE. V was shortened by 5 bases and J by 0 bases, with 7 bases between the two germline ends. CDR3 sequence: CASRRGSTDTQYF. The CDR3 coding sequence is TGTGCCAGCAGGCGGGGTAGCACAGATACGCAGTATTTT.

The CDR3 region has the DNA TGCGCCAGCAGCCGACAGTCCCGGTCGGACACCGGGGAGCTGTTTTTT. Amino acids: CASSRQSRSDTGELFF. The chain joins TRBV4-1 to TRBJ2-2, with D tentatively TRBD1 (5 bases). Germline assignment: CDR1 MGHRA and CDR2 YSYEKL. V was pared by 4 bases and J by 3 bases, with 15 bases between. The CDR3 runs to 16 residues.

In DNA, the CDR3 is TGTGCCAGCAGCTTAGAGGCTAGCGGGGGATACGAGCAGTACTTC. Encoded protein: CASSLEASGGYEQYF. This chain links TRBV7-2 with TRBJ2-7; 10 bases are a match to TRBD2. J gave up 4 bases and V 1 base, and 4 bases lay outside the gene matches. The CDR3 is 15 amino acids. Germline CDR1 is SGHTA and CDR2 is FQGNSA.

V and J are TRBV6-5 and TRBJ1-2; 7 bases map to TRBD1. The germline gives CDR1 MNHEY, CDR2 SVGAGI. V shed 5 bases, J shed 4 bases, and the junction held 10 bases outside the gene matches. The CDR3 contains 15 residues. The CDR3 bases are TGTGCCAGCAGTCCCGGGACAGCGCCCTTCTATGGCTACACCTTC. Its protein is CASSPGTAPFYGYTF.

The chain couples TRBV5-6 to TRBJ2-7, with TRBD1 identical over 8 bases. Germline trimming cut 2 bases from V and 6 bases from J; bases unmatched to any gene: 13. In germline, CDR1 is SGHDT, CDR2 YYEEEE. The CDR3 runs 16 residues. The CDR3 DNA is TGTGCCAGCAGCTTAGGAACAGGGGGTCACTTTTCCGAGCAGTACTTC. The encoded protein is CASSLGTGGHFSEQYF.

This chain uses TRBV5-1 with TRBJ1-1; 9 bases map to TRBD1. CDR3 size: 16 residues. Germline V CDR1 and CDR2: SGHRS, YFSETQ. J gave up 5 bases and V 0 bases, and 8 bases lay outside the gene matches. CDR3 residues: CASSLVLGDRATEAFF. CDR3 DNA: TGCGCCAGCAGCTTGGTGCTGGGGGACAGGGCAACTGAAGCTTTCTTT.

The chain is built from TRBV4-1 and TRBJ2-1; 10 nucleotides match TRBD1. V shed 6 bases, J shed 7 bases, and the junction held 3 bases outside the gene matches. The CDR3 spans 13 residues. Germline loops: CDR1 MGHRA, CDR2 YSYEKL. CDR3 DNA sequence: TGCGCCAGCAGGGGGACAGGGGAGAATGAGCAGTTCTTC. This codes for CASRGTGENEQFF.

The V and J genes are TRBV10-2 and TRBJ1-5; 8 bases match TRBD1. V shed 3 bases and J 3 bases; nucleotides not matched to a gene: 7. The germline V gene encodes CDR1 WSHSY and CDR2 SAAADI. The CDR3 length is 16 residues. The CDR3 DNA sequence: TGCGCCAGCAGTGAAATGACGACAGGGGCCAATCAGCCCCAGCATTTT. This encodes CASSEMTTGANQPQHF.

CDR3 region: CASSSNRVDNSPLHF. The CDR3 DNA reads as TGTGCCAGCAGCTCCAACAGGGTCGATAATTCACCCCTCCACTTT. The V gene is TRBV7-2, the J gene TRBJ1-6, with D perhaps TRBD1 (6 bases). The V and J ends lost 4 bases and 5 bases respectively, with 12 bases between them. The CDR3 loop spans 15 amino acids. Germline CDR1 reads SGHTA; CDR2 reads FQGNSA.

The chain links TRBV2 to TRBJ2-2, with D possibly TRBD2 on 7 matching bases. The CDR3 has 18 amino acids. The V gene lost 4 bases and the J gene lost 0 bases, with 18 bases spanning the gap. Germline V lookup: CDR1 SNHLY, CDR2 FYNNEI. CDR3 in amino acids: CASSVSSGGGPNTGELFF. The CDR3 DNA is TGTGCCAGCAGTGTATCATCGGGCGGGGGCCCGAACACCGGGGAGCTGTTTTTT.

The chain combines TRBV14 with TRBJ1-2; D may be TRBD1 (5 bases). Looked up from germline, CDR1 is SGHDN and CDR2 is FVKESK. The CDR3 is 13 residues long. With 1 base removed from V and 5 bases from J, the gap between germline ends came to 8 bases. The CDR3 coding sequence is TGTGCCAGCAGCCAAGTGGGGCCTTATGGCTACACCTTC. This encodes CASSQVGPYGYTF.

CDR3 loop: CASSQDWHGGGSYNSPLHF. CDR3 DNA: TGCGCCAGCAGCCAAGATTGGCACGGGGGTGGCTCCTATAATTCACCCCTCCACTTT. V gene TRBV4-3 combines with J gene TRBJ1-6; possible D gene TRBD1, 5 bases. Germline V gives CDR1 LGHNA, CDR2 YSLEER. Trimming stripped 0 bases from V and 0 bases from J, with 15 bases between. CDR3 length: 19 residues.

The DNA of the CDR3 is TGTGCCAGCATCCTGGACAGGGGGCGCTATCAGCCCCAGCATTTT. It specifies CASILDRGRYQPQHF. The genes are TRBV6-1 and TRBJ1-5, with 11 bases that match TRBD1. The J segment lost 5 bases and the V segment lost 7 bases, leaving 7 bases of the junction unmatched. From germline, CDR1 is MNHNS and CDR2 SASEGT. The CDR3 is 15 amino acids.